A single sample gave rise to the 3 T cell receptor beta chains below, sequenced in a study of cytomegalovirus exposure and HLA in healthy donors. The PCR employed 60 Vbeta primers together with 13 Jbeta primers. The method was immunoSEQ multiplex PCR; TCRdb's version includes in-frame clones alone and lacks a portion of them. The sample contains approximately 140,000 clones, just under 85% of which appear only once. Sequenced sample: PBMCs. The receptors were sampled from a boy younger than 10 in good health and CMV-seronegative.

The chain is built from TRBV2 and TRBJ1-1, with TRBD1 matching over 8 bases. With V trimmed by 4 bases and J by 11 bases, 6 bases remained unmatched. Germline V gene data show CDR1 as SNHLY and CDR2 as FYNNEI. The CDR3 sequence is 12 residues long. The CDR3 DNA sequence: TGTGCCAGCAGTGGACAGGGGCGTCGGGCTTTCTTT. It translates to CASSGQGRRAFF.

This chain joins TRBV4-3 and TRBJ1-5, with no clear D. V lost 0 bases and J lost 6, with 9 bases in between. The CDR3 runs 14 residues. CDR1 LGHNA and CDR2 YSLEER come from the germline V gene. DNA for the CDR3: TGCGCCAGCAGCCAAGATAGCAGAGGTCAGCCCCAGCATTTT. Translation: CASSQDSRGQPQHF.

The chain combines TRBV6-5 with TRBJ2-7; 8 bases line up with TRBD2. From germline, CDR1 is MNHEY and CDR2 SVGAGI. The CDR3 covers 13 residues. Losses at the gene ends were 5 bases for V and 5 bases for J; bases not matched to a gene: 5. CDR3 loop: CASSPGGWDEQYF. Written as DNA, the CDR3 is TGTGCCAGCAGTCCGGGGGGGTGGGACGAGCAGTACTTC.